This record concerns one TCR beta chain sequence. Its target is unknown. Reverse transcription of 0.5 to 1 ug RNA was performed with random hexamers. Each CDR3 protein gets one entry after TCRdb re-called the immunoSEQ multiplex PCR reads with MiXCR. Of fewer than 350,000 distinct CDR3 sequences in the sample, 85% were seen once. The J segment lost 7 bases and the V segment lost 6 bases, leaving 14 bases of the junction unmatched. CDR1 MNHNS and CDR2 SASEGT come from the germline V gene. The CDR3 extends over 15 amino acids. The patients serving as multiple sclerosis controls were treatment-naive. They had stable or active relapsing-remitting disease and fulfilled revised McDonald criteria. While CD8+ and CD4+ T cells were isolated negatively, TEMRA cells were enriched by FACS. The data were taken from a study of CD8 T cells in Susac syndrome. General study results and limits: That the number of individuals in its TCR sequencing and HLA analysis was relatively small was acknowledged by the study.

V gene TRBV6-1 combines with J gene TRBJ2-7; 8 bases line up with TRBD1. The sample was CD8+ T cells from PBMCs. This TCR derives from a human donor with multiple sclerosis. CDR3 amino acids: CASSPGQGSRWEQYF. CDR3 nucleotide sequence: TGTGCCAGCAGCCCCGGACAGGGATCCCGTTGGGAGCAGTACTTC.